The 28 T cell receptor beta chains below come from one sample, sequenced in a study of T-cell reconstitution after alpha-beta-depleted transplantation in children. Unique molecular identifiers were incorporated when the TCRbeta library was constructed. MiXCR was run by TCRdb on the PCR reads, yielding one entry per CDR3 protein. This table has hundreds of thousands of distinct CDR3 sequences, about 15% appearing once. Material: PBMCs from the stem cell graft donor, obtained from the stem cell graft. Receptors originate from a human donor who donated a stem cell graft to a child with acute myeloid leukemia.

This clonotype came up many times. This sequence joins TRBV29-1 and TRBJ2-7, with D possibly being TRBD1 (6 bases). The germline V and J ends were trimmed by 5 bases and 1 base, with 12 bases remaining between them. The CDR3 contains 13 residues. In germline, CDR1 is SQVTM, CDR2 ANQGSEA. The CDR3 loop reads CSVQGGGSYEQYF. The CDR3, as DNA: TGCAGCGTTCAAGGGGGTGGGTCCTACGAGCAGTACTTC.

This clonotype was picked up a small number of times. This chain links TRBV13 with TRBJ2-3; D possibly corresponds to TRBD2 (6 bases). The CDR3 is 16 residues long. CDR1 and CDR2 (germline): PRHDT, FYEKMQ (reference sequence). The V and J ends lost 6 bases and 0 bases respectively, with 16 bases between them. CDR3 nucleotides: TGTGCCAGCAGTAGACCGAGCGGGTCTAGCACAGATACGCAGTATTTT. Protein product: CASSRPSGSSTDTQYF.

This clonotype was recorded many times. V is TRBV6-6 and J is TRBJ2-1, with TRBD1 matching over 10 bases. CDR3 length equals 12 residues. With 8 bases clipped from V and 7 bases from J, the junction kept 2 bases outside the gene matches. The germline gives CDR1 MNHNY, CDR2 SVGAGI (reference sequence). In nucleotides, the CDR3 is TGTGCCAGCTGGGACAGGGGAAATGAGCAGTTCTTC. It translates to CASWDRGNEQFF.

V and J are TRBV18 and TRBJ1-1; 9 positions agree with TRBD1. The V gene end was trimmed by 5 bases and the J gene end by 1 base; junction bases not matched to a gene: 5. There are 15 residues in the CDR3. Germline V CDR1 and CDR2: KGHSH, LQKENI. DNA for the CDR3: TGTGCCAGCTCAGGCCCGGGACAGGGGAACACTGAAGCTTTCTTT. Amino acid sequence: CASSGPGQGNTEAFF.

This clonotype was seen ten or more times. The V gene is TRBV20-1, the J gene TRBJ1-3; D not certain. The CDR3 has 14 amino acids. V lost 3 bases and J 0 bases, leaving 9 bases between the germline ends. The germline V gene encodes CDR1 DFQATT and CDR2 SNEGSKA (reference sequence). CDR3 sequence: CSASSDYSGNTIYF. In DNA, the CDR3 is TGCAGTGCTAGCTCGGACTACTCTGGAAACACCATATATTTT.

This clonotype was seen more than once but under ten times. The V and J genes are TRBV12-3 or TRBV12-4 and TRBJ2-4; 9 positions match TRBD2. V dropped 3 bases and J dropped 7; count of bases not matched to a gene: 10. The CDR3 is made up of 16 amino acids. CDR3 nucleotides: TGTGCCAGCAGTTTTTCTTGGCGGGGGGGCCCGAACATTCAGTACTTC. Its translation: CASSFSWRGGPNIQYF.

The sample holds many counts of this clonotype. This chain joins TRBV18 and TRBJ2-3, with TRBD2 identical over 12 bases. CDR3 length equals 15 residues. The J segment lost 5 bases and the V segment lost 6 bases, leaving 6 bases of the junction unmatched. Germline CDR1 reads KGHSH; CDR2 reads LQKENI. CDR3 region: CASSPTSGGRDTQYF. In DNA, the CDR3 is TGTGCCAGCTCCCCCACTAGCGGGGGGAGAGATACGCAGTATTTT.

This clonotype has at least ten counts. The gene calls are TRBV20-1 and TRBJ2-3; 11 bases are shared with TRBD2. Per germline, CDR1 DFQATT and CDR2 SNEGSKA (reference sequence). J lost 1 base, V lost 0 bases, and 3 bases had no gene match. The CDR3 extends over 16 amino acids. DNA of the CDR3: TGCAGTGCTAGAGATAGCGGGGGGGCCCGCACAGATACGCAGTATTTT. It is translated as CSARDSGGARTDTQYF.

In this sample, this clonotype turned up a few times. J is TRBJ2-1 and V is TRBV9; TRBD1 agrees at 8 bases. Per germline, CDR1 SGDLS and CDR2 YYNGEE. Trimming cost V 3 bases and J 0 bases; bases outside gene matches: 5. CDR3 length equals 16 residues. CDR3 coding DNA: TGTGCCAGCAGCGAAACAGGGGGTAGCTCCTACAATGAGCAGTTCTTC. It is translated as CASSETGGSSYNEQFF.

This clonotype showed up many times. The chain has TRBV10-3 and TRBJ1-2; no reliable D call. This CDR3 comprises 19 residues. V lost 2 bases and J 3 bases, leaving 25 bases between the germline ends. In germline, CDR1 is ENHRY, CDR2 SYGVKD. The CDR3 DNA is TGTGCCATCAGTGAGCAGTCCTATCATATAACCCTGTCTGACTATGGCTACACCTTC. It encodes CAISEQSYHITLSDYGYTF.

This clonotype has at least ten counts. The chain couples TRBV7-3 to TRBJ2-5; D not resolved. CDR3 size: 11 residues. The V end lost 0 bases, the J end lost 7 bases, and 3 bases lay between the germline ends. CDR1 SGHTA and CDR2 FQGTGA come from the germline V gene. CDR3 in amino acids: CASSLTVTQYF. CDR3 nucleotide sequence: TGTGCCAGCAGCTTAACGGTGACCCAGTACTTC. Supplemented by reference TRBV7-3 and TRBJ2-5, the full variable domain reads GAGVSQTPSNKVTEKGKYVELRCDPISGHTALYWYRQSLGQGPEFLIYFQGTGAADDSGLPNDRFFAVRPEGSVSTLKIQRTERGDSAVYLCASSLTVTQYFGPGTRLLVL.

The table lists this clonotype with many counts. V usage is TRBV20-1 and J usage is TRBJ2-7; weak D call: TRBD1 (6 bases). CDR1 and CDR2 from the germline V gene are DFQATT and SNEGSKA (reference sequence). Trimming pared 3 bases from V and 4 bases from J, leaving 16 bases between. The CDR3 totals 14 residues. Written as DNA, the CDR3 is TGCAGTGCTAGGATACTCGGAGGACAGTACGAGCAGTACTTC. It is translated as CSARILGGQYEQYF.

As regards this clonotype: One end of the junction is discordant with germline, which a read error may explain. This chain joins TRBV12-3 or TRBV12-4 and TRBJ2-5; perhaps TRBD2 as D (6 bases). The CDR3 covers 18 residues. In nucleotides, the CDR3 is TGTGCCTGCAGTTTAGGGAGGAGGGCGGTGGACCTCCAAGAGACCCAGTACTTC. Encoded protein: CACSLGRRAVDLQETQYF.

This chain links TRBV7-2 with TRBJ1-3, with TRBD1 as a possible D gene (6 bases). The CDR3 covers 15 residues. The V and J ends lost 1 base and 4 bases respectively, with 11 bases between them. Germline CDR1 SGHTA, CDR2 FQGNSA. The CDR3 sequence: CASSLEGGAGNTIYF. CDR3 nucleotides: TGTGCCAGCAGCTTAGAGGGGGGAGCGGGAAACACCATATATTTT.

The CDR3 loop reads CASTLEGSGTGELFF. The DNA for the CDR3 is TGTGCCAGCACCCTGGAGGGTTCGGGCACCGGGGAGCTGTTTTTT. The chain is built from TRBV7-9 and TRBJ2-2; a possible D gene is TRBD2 (6 bases). Germline CDR1 and CDR2: SEHNR and FQNEAQ (reference sequence). V gave up 7 bases and J gave up 4 bases, with 16 bases separating them. The CDR3 has 15 amino acids.

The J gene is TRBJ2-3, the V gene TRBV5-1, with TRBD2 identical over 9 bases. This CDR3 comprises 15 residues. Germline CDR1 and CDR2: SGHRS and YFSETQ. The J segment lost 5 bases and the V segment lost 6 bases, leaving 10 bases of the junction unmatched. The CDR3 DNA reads TGCGCCAGCACCGCTGCGGGGGGGGCGAAAGATACGCAGTATTTT. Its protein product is CASTAAGGAKDTQYF.

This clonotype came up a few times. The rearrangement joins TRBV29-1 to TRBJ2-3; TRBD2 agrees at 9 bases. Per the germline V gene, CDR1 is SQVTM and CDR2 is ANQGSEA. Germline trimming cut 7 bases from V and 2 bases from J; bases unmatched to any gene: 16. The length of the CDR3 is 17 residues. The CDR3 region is CSAGGSGLAGPTDTQYF. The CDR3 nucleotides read TGCAGCGCCGGAGGGTCGGGGCTAGCGGGGCCCACAGATACGCAGTATTTT.

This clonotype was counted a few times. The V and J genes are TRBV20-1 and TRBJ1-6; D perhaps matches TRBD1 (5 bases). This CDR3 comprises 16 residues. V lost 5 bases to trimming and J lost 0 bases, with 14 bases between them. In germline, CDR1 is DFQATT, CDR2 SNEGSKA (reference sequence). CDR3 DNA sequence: TGCAGTGCTGCTCAGGGAGGGAGCTCCTATAATTCACCCCTCCACTTT. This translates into CSAAQGGSSYNSPLHF.

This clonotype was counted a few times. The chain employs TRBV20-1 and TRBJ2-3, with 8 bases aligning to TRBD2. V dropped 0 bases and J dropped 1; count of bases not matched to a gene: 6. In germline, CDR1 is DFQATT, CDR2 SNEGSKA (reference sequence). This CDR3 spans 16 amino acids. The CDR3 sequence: CSARDQLAGRTDTQYF. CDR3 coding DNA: TGCAGTGCTAGAGATCAGCTAGCGGGTCGCACAGATACGCAGTATTTT.

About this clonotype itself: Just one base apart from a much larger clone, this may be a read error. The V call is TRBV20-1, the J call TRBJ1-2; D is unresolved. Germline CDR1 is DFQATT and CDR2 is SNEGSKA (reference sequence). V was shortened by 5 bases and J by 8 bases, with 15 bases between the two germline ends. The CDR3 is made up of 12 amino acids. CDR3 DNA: TGCAGTGCTGGCGGCCCGGCGGACGGCTACACCTTC. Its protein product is CSAGGPADGYTF.

The CDR3 DNA is TGCGCCAGCAGCTTGGACCCCAGGGAGGGAAACATTCAGTACTTC. Translating it yields CASSLDPREGNIQYF. The chain is built from TRBV5-1 and TRBJ2-4, with TRBD2 identical over 7 bases. Per germline, CDR1 SGHRS and CDR2 YFSETQ. Unmatched junction bases numbered 6, after V lost 0 bases and J lost 6 bases. The CDR3 consists of 15 residues. The variable domain in full, completed from reference TRBV5-1 and TRBJ2-4, reads KAGVTQTPRYLIKTRGQQVTLSCSPISGHRSVSWYQQTPGQGLQFLFEYFSETQRNKGNFPGRFSGRQFSNSRSEMNVSTLELGDSALYLCASSLDPREGNIQYFGAGTRLSVL.

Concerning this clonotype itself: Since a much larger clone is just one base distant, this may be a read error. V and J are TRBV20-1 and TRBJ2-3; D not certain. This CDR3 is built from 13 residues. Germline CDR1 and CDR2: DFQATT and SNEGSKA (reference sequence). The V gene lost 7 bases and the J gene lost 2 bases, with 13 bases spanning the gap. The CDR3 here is CSVSSGYTDTQYF. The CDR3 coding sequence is TGCAGTGTTAGTTCCGGGTACACAGATACGCAGTATTTT.

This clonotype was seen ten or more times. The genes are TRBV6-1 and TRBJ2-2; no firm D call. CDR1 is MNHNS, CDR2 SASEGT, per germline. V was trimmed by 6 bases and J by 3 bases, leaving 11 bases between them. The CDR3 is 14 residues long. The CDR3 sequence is CASRTAGDTGELFF. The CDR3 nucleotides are TGTGCCAGCAGAACTGCCGGAGACACCGGGGAGCTGTTTTTT.

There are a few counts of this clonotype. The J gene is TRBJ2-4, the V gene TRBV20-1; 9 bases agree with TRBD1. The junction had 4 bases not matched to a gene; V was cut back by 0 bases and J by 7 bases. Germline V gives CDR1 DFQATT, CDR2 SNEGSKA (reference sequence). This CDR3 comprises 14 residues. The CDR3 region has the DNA TGCAGTGCTAGAGACCTACAGGGGGCGAACATTCAGTACTTC. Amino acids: CSARDLQGANIQYF.

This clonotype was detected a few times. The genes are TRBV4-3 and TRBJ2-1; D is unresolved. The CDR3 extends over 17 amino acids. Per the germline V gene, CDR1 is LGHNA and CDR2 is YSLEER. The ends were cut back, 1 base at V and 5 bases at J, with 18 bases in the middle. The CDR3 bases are TGCGCCAGCAGCCAAGTCTTCTTTGAGGCGCCCGACAATGAGCAGTTCTTC. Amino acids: CASSQVFFEAPDNEQFF.

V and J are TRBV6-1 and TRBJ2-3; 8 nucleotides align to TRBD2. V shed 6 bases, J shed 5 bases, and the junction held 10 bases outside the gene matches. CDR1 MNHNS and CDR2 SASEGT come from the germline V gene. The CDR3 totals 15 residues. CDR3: CASRAGPGGGDTQYF. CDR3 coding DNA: TGTGCCAGCAGAGCTGGACCCGGGGGGGGAGATACGCAGTATTTT.

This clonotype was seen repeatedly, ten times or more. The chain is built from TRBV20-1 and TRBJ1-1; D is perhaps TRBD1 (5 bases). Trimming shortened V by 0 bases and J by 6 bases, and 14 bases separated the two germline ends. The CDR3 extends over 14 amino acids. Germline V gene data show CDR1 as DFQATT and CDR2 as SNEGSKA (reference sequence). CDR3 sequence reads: CSARDSPRDPEAFF. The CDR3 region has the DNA TGCAGTGCTAGAGATAGTCCGAGGGACCCTGAAGCTTTCTTT.

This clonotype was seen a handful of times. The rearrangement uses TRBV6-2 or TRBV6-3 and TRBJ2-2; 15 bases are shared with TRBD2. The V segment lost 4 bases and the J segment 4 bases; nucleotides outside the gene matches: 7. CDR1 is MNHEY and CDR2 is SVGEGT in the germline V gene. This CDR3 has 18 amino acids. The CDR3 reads CASSSPGLAGGLTGELFF. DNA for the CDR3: TGTGCCAGCAGTTCTCCGGGACTAGCGGGGGGTCTCACCGGGGAGCTGTTTTTT.